This T cell receptor (beta chain) was identified in a study of CD8 T cells in cerebrospinal fluid in Alzheimer's disease. TCRdb derives one entry per CDR3 protein from the 10x single-cell sequencing reads, leaving out DNA. This table lists fewer than 900 distinct CDR3 sequences. Measured by frequency, this clonotype is large (0.1 to 1%). This CDR3 has 13 amino acids. Germline V gene data show CDR1 as WNHNN and CDR2 as SYGVQD (reference sequence). The receptor comes from a human donor in good health. The gene calls are TRBV10-1 and TRBJ2-3; TCRdb's assignment of TRBD1 cannot be checked, as there is no DNA. The sequencing sample was made of cerebrospinal fluid. The CDR3: CASGTGDLDTQYF.